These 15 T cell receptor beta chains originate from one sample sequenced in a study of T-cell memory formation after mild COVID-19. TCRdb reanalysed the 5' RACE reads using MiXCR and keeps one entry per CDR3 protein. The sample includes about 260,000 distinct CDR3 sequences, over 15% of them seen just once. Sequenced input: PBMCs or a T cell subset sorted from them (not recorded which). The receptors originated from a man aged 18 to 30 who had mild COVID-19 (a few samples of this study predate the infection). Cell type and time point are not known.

In DNA form, the CDR3 reads TGCGCCAGCAGCTCACACCGACAGGGTGGGGACAATGAGCAGTTCTTC. It specifies CASSSHRQGGDNEQFF. The chain has TRBV5-1 and TRBJ2-1, with TRBD1 identical over 7 bases. The germline V gene encodes CDR1 SGHRS and CDR2 YFSETQ. The junction had 11 bases not matched to a gene; V was cut back by 3 bases and J by 5 bases. CDR3 size: 16 residues.

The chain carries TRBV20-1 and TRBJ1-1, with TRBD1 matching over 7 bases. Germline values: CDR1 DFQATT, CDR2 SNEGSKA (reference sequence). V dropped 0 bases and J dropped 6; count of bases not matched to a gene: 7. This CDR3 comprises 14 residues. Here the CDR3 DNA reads TGCAGTGCTAGAGATCGACAGGGTTTCCCTGAAGCTTTCTTT. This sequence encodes CSARDRQGFPEAFF.

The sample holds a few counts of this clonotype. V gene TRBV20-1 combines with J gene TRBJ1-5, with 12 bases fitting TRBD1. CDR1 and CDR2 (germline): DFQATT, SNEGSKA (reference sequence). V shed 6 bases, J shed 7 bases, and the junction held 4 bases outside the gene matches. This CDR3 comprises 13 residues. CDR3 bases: TGCAGTGCGGGGACAGGGGGCGGGCAGCCCCAGCATTTT. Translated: CSAGTGGGQPQHF.

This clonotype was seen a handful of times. The CDR3 sequence is CASSSGTGGFQPQHF. Written as DNA, the CDR3 is TGTGCCAGCAGCTCCGGGACAGGGGGCTTTCAGCCCCAGCATTTT. The chain joins TRBV7-9 to TRBJ1-5; 12 nucleotides align to TRBD1. J gave up 6 bases and V 4 bases, and 4 bases lay outside the gene matches. The germline CDR1 and CDR2 sequences are SEHNR and FQNEAQ (reference sequence). This CDR3 region has 15 residues.

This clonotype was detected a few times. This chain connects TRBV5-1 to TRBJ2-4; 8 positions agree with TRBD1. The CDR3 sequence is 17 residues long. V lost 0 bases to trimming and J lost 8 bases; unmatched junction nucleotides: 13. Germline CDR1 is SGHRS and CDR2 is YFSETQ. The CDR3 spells CASSLGPLGQGSDIQYF. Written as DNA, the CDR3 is TGCGCCAGCAGCTTGGGCCCCCTAGGACAGGGTTCGGACATTCAGTACTTC.

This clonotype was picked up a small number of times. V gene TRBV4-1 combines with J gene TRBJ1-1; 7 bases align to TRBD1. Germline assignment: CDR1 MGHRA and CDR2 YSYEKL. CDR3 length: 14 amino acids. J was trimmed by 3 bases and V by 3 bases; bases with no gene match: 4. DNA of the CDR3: TGCGCCAGCAGCCACGGGGACAGTGACACTGAAGCTTTCTTT. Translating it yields CASSHGDSDTEAFF.

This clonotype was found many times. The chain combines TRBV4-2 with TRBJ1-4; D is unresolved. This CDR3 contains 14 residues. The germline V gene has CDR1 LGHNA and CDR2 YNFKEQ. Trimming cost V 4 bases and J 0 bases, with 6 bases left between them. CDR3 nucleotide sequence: TGTGCCAGCAGCCCCCAGGCAACTAATGAAAAACTGTTTTTT. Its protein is CASSPQATNEKLFF.

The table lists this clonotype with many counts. CDR3 sequence reads: CASSKQGNHNEQFF. CDR3 DNA sequence: TGTGCCAGCAGCAAACAGGGCAACCACAATGAGCAGTTCTTC. This chain uses TRBV7-6 with TRBJ2-1; weak D call: TRBD1 (6 bases). This CDR3 has 14 amino acids. Germline CDR1 reads SGHVS; CDR2 reads FNYEAQ. V was shortened by 5 bases and J by 5 bases, with 13 bases between the two germline ends.

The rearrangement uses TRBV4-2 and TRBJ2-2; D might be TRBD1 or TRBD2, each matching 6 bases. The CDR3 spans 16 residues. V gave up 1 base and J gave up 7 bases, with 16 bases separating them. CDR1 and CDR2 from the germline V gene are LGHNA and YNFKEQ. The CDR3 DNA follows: TGTGCCAGCAGCCAAGGTATCGGGGGCGGCATCGGGGAGCTGTTTTTT. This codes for CASSQGIGGGIGELFF.

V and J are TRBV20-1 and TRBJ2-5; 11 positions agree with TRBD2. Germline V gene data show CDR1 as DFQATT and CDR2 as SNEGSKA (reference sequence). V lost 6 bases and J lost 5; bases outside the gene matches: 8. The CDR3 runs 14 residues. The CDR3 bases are TGCAGTGCAAGGAATCCTAGCGGGGGGGAGACCCAGTACTTC. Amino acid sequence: CSARNPSGGETQYF.

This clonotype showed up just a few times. CDR3 protein: CASSFTTGRYGYTF. DNA for the CDR3: TGTGCCAGCAGTTTCACGACAGGGAGGTATGGCTACACCTTC. This chain connects TRBV12-3 or TRBV12-4 to TRBJ1-2; 7 positions agree with TRBD1. This CDR3 comprises 14 residues. The junction had 6 bases not matched to a gene; V was cut back by 3 bases and J by 5 bases.

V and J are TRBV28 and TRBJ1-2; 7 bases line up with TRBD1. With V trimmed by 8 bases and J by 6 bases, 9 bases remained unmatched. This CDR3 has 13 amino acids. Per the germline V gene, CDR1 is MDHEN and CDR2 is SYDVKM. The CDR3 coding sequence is TGTGCCAGCTATCAAAGGGGGCGGGATGGCTACACCTTC. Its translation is CASYQRGRDGYTF.

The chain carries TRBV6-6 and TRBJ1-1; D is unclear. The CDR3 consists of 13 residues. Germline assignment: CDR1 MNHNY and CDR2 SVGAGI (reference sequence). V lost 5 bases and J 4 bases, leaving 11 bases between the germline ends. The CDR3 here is CASSRSPGTEAFF. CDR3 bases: TGTGCCAGCAGTCGGTCCCCAGGCACTGAAGCTTTCTTT.

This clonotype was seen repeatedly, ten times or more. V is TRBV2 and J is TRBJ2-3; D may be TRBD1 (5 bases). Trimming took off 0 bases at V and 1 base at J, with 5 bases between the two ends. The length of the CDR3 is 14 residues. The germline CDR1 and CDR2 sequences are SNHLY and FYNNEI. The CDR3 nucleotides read TGTGCCAGCAGTGAAGCAGGGGGCACAGATACGCAGTATTTT. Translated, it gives CASSEAGGTDTQYF.

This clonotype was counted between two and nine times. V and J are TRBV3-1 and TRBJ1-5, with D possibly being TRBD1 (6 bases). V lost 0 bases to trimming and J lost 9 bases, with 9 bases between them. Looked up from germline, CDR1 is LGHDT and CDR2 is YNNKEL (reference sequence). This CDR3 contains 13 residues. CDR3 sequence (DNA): TGTGCCAGCAGCCAAGACTTAGGGGGGCCCCAGCATTTT. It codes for CASSQDLGGPQHF.